This T cell receptor beta chain was captured by sequencing in a study of cytomegalovirus exposure and HLA in healthy donors. Study results and caveats: In vitro experiments confirmed that a few CMV-associated chains were specific for CMV antigens. In an earlier analysis, about 87% or about 30%: the productive usage of most TCR beta V segments.

There are a few counts of this clone. Antigen: not known. This CDR3 spans 13 amino acids. Trimming removed 6 bases from V and 8 bases from J; junction bases left unmatched: 8. CDR1 and CDR2 (germline): MDHEN, SYDVKM. PCR used 60 Vbeta primers and 13 Jbeta primers. The data were produced by immunoSEQ multiplex PCR, yet TCRdb's version contains in-frame clones alone and is incomplete. The sample lists 170,000 or so clones, over 70% occurring once. Sequenced: PBMCs. V is TRBV28 and J is TRBJ1-2; 8 nucleotides line up with TRBD1. The TCR sequence derives from a woman between 45 and 60 years old in good health and CMV-seronegative. CDR3 residues: CASRRTGSGGYTF. The CDR3 bases are TGTGCCAGCAGAAGGACAGGGTCCGGCGGCTACACCTTC.